This T cell receptor beta chain was profiled in a study of Graves' ophthalmopathy and Graves' hyperthyroidism. Study-level points and caveats: From stable hyperthyroidism, ophthalmopathy was separated by a 13-signature model with just under 90% sensitivity and roughly 81% specificity.

This clonotype was seen at least ten times. Its antigen is unidentified. The V gene lost 6 bases and the J gene lost 2 bases, with 10 bases spanning the gap. CDR3 length equals 13 residues. Germline CDR1 MNHEY, CDR2 SVGEGT. RNA transcripts served as template for amplifying TCR beta CDR3 sequences. RT-PCR with HTBI primers came first, then second-round multiplex PCR. TCRdb recomputed calls from the multiplex PCR reads with MiXCR, one row per CDR3 protein. This table holds over 650,000 distinct CDR3 sequences, about 38% found once. The chain is built from TRBV6-2 or TRBV6-3 and TRBJ2-5; possibly TRBD1 for D (6 bases). The sequencing input was peripheral blood. This TCR derives from an adult man with Graves' ophthalmopathy. The CDR3 DNA is TGTGCCAGCAGACCGGACAGACAAGAGACCCAGTACTTC. Its protein product is CASRPDRQETQYF.